The rows below give T cell receptor beta chains drawn from one sample of a study of Graves' ophthalmopathy and Graves' hyperthyroidism. Using its own MiXCR run on the multiplex PCR reads, TCRdb lists one record per CDR3 protein. The sample carries 260,000 or so distinct CDR3 sequences, about 47% recorded once. The sequenced material came from peripheral blood. The source is an adult man with Graves' ophthalmopathy. Each CDR3 is given with its conserved first and last residue. The D gene is left open where the match is weak. Not every row has a clone size; where given, it reads once, few, many or a size class.

v_call: TRBV7-9
d_call: -
j_call: TRBJ2-3
clone_size: -
cdr3_aa: CASSPHTDTQYF
cdr3_nt: TGTGCCAGCAGCCCTCACACAGATACGCAGTATTTT

v_call: TRBV3-1
d_call: -
j_call: TRBJ2-5
clone_size: -
cdr3_aa: CASRKGWEETQYF
cdr3_nt: TGTGCCAGCAGAAAGGGATGGGAAGAGACCCAGTACTTC

v_call: TRBV7-9
d_call: -
j_call: TRBJ1-2
clone_size: few
cdr3_aa: CASSLGGEYGYTF
cdr3_nt: TGTGCCAGCAGCTTAGGGGGAGAGTATGGCTACACCTTC

v_call: TRBV20-1
d_call: TRBD1
j_call: TRBJ1-5
clone_size: -
cdr3_aa: CSASPGQGSQPQHF
cdr3_nt: TGCAGTGCTAGCCCGGGACAGGGGAGTCAGCCCCAGCATTTT

v_call: TRBV7-3
d_call: -
j_call: TRBJ1-2
clone_size: -
cdr3_aa: CASKDRAYTF
cdr3_nt: TGTGCCAGCAAAGATAGGGCGTACACCTTC

v_call: TRBV11-1
d_call: TRBD2
j_call: TRBJ2-5
clone_size: -
cdr3_aa: CASSPPRGGGAETQYF
cdr3_nt: TGTGCCAGCAGCCCCCCGCGTGGCGGGGGGGCCGAGACCCAGTACTTC

v_call: TRBV2
d_call: -
j_call: TRBJ1-2
clone_size: -
cdr3_aa: CASSDRRYRREGYTF
cdr3_nt: TGTGCCAGCAGTGACCGAAGGTACCGACGGGAGGGCTACACCTTC

v_call: TRBV7-6
d_call: -
j_call: TRBJ1-4
clone_size: -
cdr3_aa: CASSSGGAGTNEKLFF
cdr3_nt: TGTGCCAGCAGCTCAGGCGGGGCAGGCACTAATGAAAAACTGTTTTTT

v_call: TRBV7-2
d_call: -
j_call: TRBJ1-2
clone_size: -
cdr3_aa: CASRLDGRTAGYTF
cdr3_nt: TGTGCCAGCAGACTGGATGGTCGGACAGCTGGCTACACCTTC

v_call: TRBV19
d_call: -
j_call: TRBJ2-2
clone_size: -
cdr3_aa: CASSGQHRGDTGELFF
cdr3_nt: TGTGCCAGTAGTGGGCAGCACCGAGGCGACACCGGGGAGCTGTTTTTT

v_call: TRBV2
d_call: -
j_call: TRBJ1-4
clone_size: few
cdr3_aa: CASRVNEKLFF
cdr3_nt: TGTGCCAGCAGGGTTAATGAAAAACTGTTTTTT

v_call: TRBV19
d_call: -
j_call: TRBJ1-1
clone_size: -
cdr3_aa: CASSTDGGDTEAFF
cdr3_nt: TGTGCCAGTAGTACGGACGGGGGGGACACTGAAGCTTTCTTT

v_call: TRBV20-1
d_call: -
j_call: TRBJ2-3
clone_size: -
cdr3_aa: CSATLRDTGTDTQYF
cdr3_nt: TGCAGTGCTACTCTCCGGGACACGGGCACAGATACGCAGTATTTT

v_call: TRBV6-1
d_call: -
j_call: TRBJ1-3
clone_size: -
cdr3_aa: CASSDAPGTRNTIYF
cdr3_nt: TGTGCCAGCAGTGATGCCCCGGGTACTAGAAACACCATATATTTT

v_call: TRBV10-3
d_call: TRBD1
j_call: TRBJ2-7
clone_size: few
cdr3_aa: CAISDSDRSSYEQYF
cdr3_nt: TGTGCCATCAGTGACTCGGACAGGAGCTCCTACGAGCAGTACTTC

v_call: TRBV6-5
d_call: TRBD1
j_call: TRBJ2-7
clone_size: many
cdr3_aa: CASSSPTGRHEQYF
cdr3_nt: TGTGCCAGCAGTTCGCCGACAGGGCGCCACGAGCAGTACTTC